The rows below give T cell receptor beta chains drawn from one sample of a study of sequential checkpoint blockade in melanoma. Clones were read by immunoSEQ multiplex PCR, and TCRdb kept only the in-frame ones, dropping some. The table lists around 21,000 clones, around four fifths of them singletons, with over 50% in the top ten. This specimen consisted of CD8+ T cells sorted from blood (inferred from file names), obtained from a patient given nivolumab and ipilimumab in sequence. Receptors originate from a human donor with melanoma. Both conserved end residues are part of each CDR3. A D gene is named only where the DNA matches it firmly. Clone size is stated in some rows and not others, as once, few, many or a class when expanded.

DNA: TGTGCCAGCAGTCTTCCGGGACAGGGGGCGTCTGGCTACACCTTC
CDR3: CASSLPGQGASGYTF
V: TRBV6-5
size: NA
J: TRBJ1-2
D: TRBD1

DNA: TGCGCCAGCAGCTTGGGGTGGGCTAGCGGGGGTTCATCCTACGAGCAGTACTTC
CDR3: CASSLGWASGGSSYEQYF
V: TRBV5-1
size: NA
J: TRBJ2-7
D: TRBD2

DNA: TGCGCCAGCAGCCAAGGGACTAGCTACTACGAGCAGTACTTC
CDR3: CASSQGTSYYEQYF
V: TRBV4-3
size: NA
J: TRBJ2-7
D: TRBD2

DNA: TGTGCCAGCAGAATGAGCCCGGGAGGGGGCACTGAAGCTTTCTTT
CDR3: CASRMSPGGGTEAFF
V: TRBV4-2
size: few
J: TRBJ1-1
D: NA

DNA: TGTGCCAGCAGTGAGAGCGGGGGGGGCTCCTACAATGAGCAGTTCTTC
CDR3: CASSESGGGSYNEQFF
V: TRBV6-4
size: NA
J: TRBJ2-1
D: TRBD2

DNA: TGCGCCAGCAGCCCTGGGACAGGTAATGAAAAACTGTTTTTT
CDR3: CASSPGTGNEKLFF
V: TRBV4-1
size: few
J: TRBJ1-4
D: TRBD1

DNA: TGTGCCAGCAGGGAAAAACAGGGGGCGAATACCGAGCAGTACTTC
CDR3: CASREKQGANTEQYF
V: TRBV5-5
size: few
J: TRBJ2-7
D: TRBD1

DNA: TGCGCCAGCAGCCATGCGGGTAGGGGGAACGGCCTGATGTATTTT
CDR3: CASSHAGRGNGLMYF
V: TRBV4-1
size: NA
J: TRBJ2-3
D: NA

DNA: TGTGCCAGCAGGGCTTACACCGGGGAGCTGTTTTTT
CDR3: CASRAYTGELFF
V: TRBV27
size: NA
J: TRBJ2-2
D: NA

DNA: TGTGCCAGCAGCTTGGGAAGGGGCGCCGGGTTTAATGAAAAACTGTTTTTT
CDR3: CASSLGRGAGFNEKLFF
V: TRBV5-5
size: NA
J: TRBJ1-4
D: NA

DNA: TGCGCCAGCAGCTTGGCTGGGGGGAGCTCCTACAATGAGCAGTTCTTC
CDR3: CASSLAGGSSYNEQFF
V: TRBV5-1
size: NA
J: TRBJ2-1
D: NA

DNA: TGCGCCAGCAGCCCGGACAGTTCCTACGATAACGAGCAGTACTTC
CDR3: CASSPDSSYDNEQYF
V: TRBV4-3
size: NA
J: TRBJ2-7
D: NA

DNA: TGTGCCAGCAGCTTACCGGGACAGGGGGCGAATGCCTACGAGCAGTACTTC
CDR3: CASSLPGQGANAYEQYF
V: TRBV7-9
size: NA
J: TRBJ2-7
D: TRBD1

DNA: TGCGCCAGCAGCCATCCGGGACAGGGATCGCAAGAGACCCAGTACTTC
CDR3: CASSHPGQGSQETQYF
V: TRBV4-3
size: NA
J: TRBJ2-5
D: TRBD1

DNA: TGTGCCAGCAGTTTGCGGGGGCCAGGTTACGAGCAGTACTTC
CDR3: CASSLRGPGYEQYF
V: TRBV7-6
size: NA
J: TRBJ2-7
D: NA

DNA: TGTGCCAGCAGGCCTAGTCCGGGACAGGGGAGAGTCTATATCGGCTACACCTTC
CDR3: CASRPSPGQGRVYIGYTF
V: TRBV4-2
size: NA
J: TRBJ1-2
D: TRBD1

DNA: TGTGCCAGCAGCTCGCCGGGACAGGGGAGCTCCTACGAGCAGTACTTC
CDR3: CASSSPGQGSSYEQYF
V: TRBV7-9
size: NA
J: TRBJ2-7
D: TRBD1

DNA: TGCGCCAGCAGCTCCCAGACAGGGGCCTACGAGCAGTACTTC
CDR3: CASSSQTGAYEQYF
V: TRBV4-3
size: NA
J: TRBJ2-7
D: TRBD1

DNA: TGCGCCAGCAGCCAAGGAGACTCGAACACTGAAGCTTTCTTT
CDR3: CASSQGDSNTEAFF
V: TRBV4-3
size: NA
J: TRBJ1-1
D: NA

DNA: TGTGCCAGCAGCGAGACAGGGGGAGATGAAAAACTGTTTTTT
CDR3: CASSETGGDEKLFF
V: TRBV7-9
size: NA
J: TRBJ1-4
D: TRBD1

DNA: TGTGCCAGCAGTCCCGGACAGGGTCAGAGCTACGAGCAGTACTTC
CDR3: CASSPGQGQSYEQYF
V: TRBV6-5
size: NA
J: TRBJ2-7
D: TRBD1

DNA: TGTGCCAGCAGTGAACAGGGGGCTCAAACACATGGCTACACCTTC
CDR3: CASSEQGAQTHGYTF
V: TRBV27
size: NA
J: TRBJ1-2
D: TRBD1